A selection of T cell receptor beta chains follows, all from one sample in a study of OX40 agonist ivuxolimab in advanced cancers. Method: immunoSEQ multiplex PCR; TCRdb's copy keeps in-frame clones and lacks some. The sample records 72,000 or so clones, 87% being singletons. The material sequenced was CD4+ or CD8+ T cells sorted from blood, taken in a trial of the OX40 agonist ivuxolimab. These receptors were collected from an adult with an advanced solid tumor such as melanoma, head and neck, liver or kidney cancer. Each CDR3 is given with its conserved first and last residue. D genes are given only for firm matches. Expanded clones are given a class, and other clones once, few, many or no size at all.

V: TRBV5-1
J: TRBJ2-7
D: -
size: -
DNA: TGCGCCAGCAGCTCCTCTAGCGCCTCCTACGAGCAGTACTTC
CDR3: CASSSSSASYEQYF

V: TRBV28
J: TRBJ2-3
D: TRBD2
size: -
DNA: TGTGCCAGCAGTTCGGCAGCTAGCGGGAGCCCAGATACGCAGTATTTT
CDR3: CASSSAASGSPDTQYF

V: TRBV19
J: TRBJ1-2
D: -
size: -
DNA: TGTGCCAGTAGTATAGTCGGGTTGAACTATGGCTACACCTTC
CDR3: CASSIVGLNYGYTF

V: TRBV10-3
J: TRBJ2-5
D: TRBD2
size: -
DNA: TGTGCCATCAGTGCCCTAAGCGGGAGGGCCCGGGAGACCCAGTACTTC
CDR3: CAISALSGRARETQYF

V: TRBV6-5
J: TRBJ2-7
D: TRBD2
size: -
DNA: TGTGCCAACCCACCTAGCGGGAGAAGGAAGCAGTACTTC
CDR3: CANPPSGRRKQYF

V: TRBV5-6
J: TRBJ2-7
D: -
size: -
DNA: TGTGCCAGCAGCTTTAGCGGCTCCTACGAGCAGTACTTC
CDR3: CASSFSGSYEQYF

V: TRBV19
J: TRBJ1-1
D: TRBD1
size: once
DNA: TGTGCCAGTAGTATGCAGGGGGCGGTATCAGCTTTCTTT
CDR3: CASSMQGAVSAFF

V: TRBV7-9
J: TRBJ2-2
D: TRBD2
size: -
DNA: TGTGCCAGCAGCTTAGTGAGCGGGAGGATCGGGGAGCTGTTTTTT
CDR3: CASSLVSGRIGELFF

V: TRBV15
J: TRBJ2-5
D: TRBD1
size: -
DNA: TGTGCCACCAGCAGAGTTGTACAGGGGAGTGGGGAGACCCAGTACTTC
CDR3: CATSRVVQGSGETQYF

V: TRBV6-5
J: TRBJ2-7
D: TRBD1
size: few
DNA: TGTGCCAGCAGTTCCCCCCGGACAGGGGGACACGAGCAGTACTTC
CDR3: CASSSPRTGGHEQYF

V: TRBV4-3
J: TRBJ2-1
D: TRBD2
size: -
DNA: TGCGCCAGCAGCCAGGATCCACCACTAGCGGGAGTATATAATGAGCAGTTCTTC
CDR3: CASSQDPPLAGVYNEQFF

V: TRBV7-9
J: TRBJ2-1
D: TRBD2
size: once
DNA: TGTGCCAGCAGCAATGTGAGCGGGAGAAGCGGGGGAAAGCAGTTCTTC
CDR3: CASSNVSGRSGGKQFF